This T cell receptor (beta chain) is from a study of blood T cell repertoires in COVID-19. Overall study context: Whether acute or convalescent, the COVID-19 samples came from the United States, Italy and Spain.

V was trimmed by 0 bases and J by 6 bases, leaving 4 bases between them. The germline V gene has CDR1 LGHNA and CDR2 YNFKEQ. CDR3 length equals 12 residues. This clone was picked up a small number of times. In the original workflow: Researchers report that nucleated cell counts were estimated from reference gene primer amplification. TCRdb's table, derived via immunoSEQ multiplex PCR, lists solely in-frame clones and lacks some. The V and J calls and clone size were taken over from that table, and D and trimming were inferred from the DNA. The table shows about 140,000 clones, with 75% to 90% occurring only once. Recruits, aged about 18 to 95 years, lived in 24 US areas.

This rearrangement joins TRBV4-2 to TRBJ2-3; D gene unclear. Sequencing input: PBMCs or T cells enriched from blood (not recorded which). The sequence was obtained from an older man who had been exposed to COVID-19. The DNA of the CDR3 is TGTGCCAGCAGCCAAGACCGGGATACGCAGTATTTT. The encoded protein is CASSQDRDTQYF.